One and the same sample provided the 21 T cell receptor beta chains below, sequenced in a study of blood T cell repertoires in COVID-19. Sequencing was performed with immunoSEQ multiplex PCR; in TCRdb, only in-frame clones are kept and a portion is missing. The top ten hold around 2.6% of the sample, which has about 250,000 clones, 87% seen once. The sequencing sample was made of PBMCs or T cells enriched from blood (not recorded which). The receptors were gathered from a woman in her twenties or thirties with acute COVID-19.

The rearrangement joins TRBV7-2 to TRBJ2-5; TRBD2 aligns across 7 bases. With 1 base clipped from V and 5 bases from J, the junction kept 4 bases outside the gene matches. This CDR3 contains 14 residues. The germline V gene encodes CDR1 SGHTA and CDR2 FQGNSA. The CDR3 region has the DNA TGTGCCAGCAGCTTAGTGGCTAGCGGTGAGACCCAGTACTTC. As protein: CASSLVASGETQYF.

V gene TRBV19 combines with J gene TRBJ2-1; a possible D gene is TRBD1 (5 bases). Trimming removed 1 base from V and 6 bases from J, with 13 bases in between. Germline loops: CDR1 LNHDA, CDR2 SQIVND (reference sequence). This CDR3 region has 15 residues. The CDR3 reads CASSIAAGSGNEQFF. Here the CDR3 DNA reads TGTGCCAGTAGTATAGCGGCAGGGTCTGGCAATGAGCAGTTCTTC.

This clone was seen only once. The genes are TRBV6-5 and TRBJ1-6, with D hard to call. CDR3 length: 15 residues. V lost 4 bases, J lost 9 bases, and 16 bases lay in between. CDR1 is MNHEY and CDR2 is SVGAGI in the germline V gene. CDR3 sequence reads: CASSWYGRRGSPLHF. CDR3 nucleotides: TGTGCCAGCAGTTGGTATGGCAGGCGGGGTTCACCCCTCCACTTT.

The rearrangement links TRBV3-1 (or the pseudogene TRBV3-2) to TRBJ2-4; D is unclear. The length of the CDR3 is 12 residues. CDR1 is LGHDT and CDR2 is YNNKEL in the germline V gene (reference sequence). V was cut by 1 base and J by 5 bases, with 3 bases left in between. This chain's CDR3 is CASSQAENIQYF. Here the CDR3 DNA reads TGTGCCAGCAGCCAAGCGGAAAACATTCAGTACTTC.

The genes are TRBV5-6 and TRBJ1-6; 9 bases line up with TRBD1. J gave up 11 bases and V 5 bases, and 5 bases lay outside the gene matches. Germline-derived CDR1 and CDR2 are SGHDT and YYEEEE. This CDR3 contains 13 residues. CDR3 region: CASRGQGSPPLHF. Here the CDR3 DNA reads TGTGCCAGCAGAGGACAGGGGTCTCCACCCCTCCACTTT.

The J gene is TRBJ2-2, the V gene TRBV19; perhaps TRBD1 as D (9 bases). CDR3 size: 15 residues. Trimming took 7 bases from V and 6 from J, leaving 18 bases between them. Germline CDR1 is LNHDA and CDR2 is SQIVND (reference sequence). The CDR3 reads CASKTSGQGSGELFF. As DNA, the CDR3 is TGTGCCAGTAAAACTAGCGGACAGGGGTCCGGGGAGCTGTTTTTT.

The V gene is TRBV4-1, the J gene TRBJ1-1, with TRBD1 as a possible D gene (5 bases). The CDR3 sequence is 15 residues long. Trimming shortened V by 3 bases and J by 0 bases, and 11 bases separated the two germline ends. The germline CDR1 and CDR2 sequences are MGHRA and YSYEKL. In DNA, the CDR3 is TGCGCCAGCAGCCACGGGAGGGGTATGAACACTGAAGCTTTCTTT. Protein: CASSHGRGMNTEAFF.

This chain links TRBV30 with TRBJ1-2, with 11 bases identical to TRBD1. V shed 1 base and J 3 bases; nucleotides not matched to a gene: 4. Germline V CDR1 and CDR2: GTSNPN, SVGIG (reference sequence). The CDR3 consists of 15 residues. The CDR3 region is CAWSGGTGGDYGYTF. The CDR3 region has the DNA TGTGCCTGGAGTGGAGGGACAGGGGGGGACTATGGCTACACCTTC.

This chain joins TRBV5-1 and TRBJ1-4; TRBD1 might be the D (6 bases). This CDR3 is built from 13 residues. Germline lookup yields CDR1 SGHRS and CDR2 YFSETQ. Trimming removed 7 bases from V and 7 bases from J, with 14 bases in between. CDR3 in amino acids: CASRRGQTEKLFF. CDR3 in DNA: TGCGCCAGCCGGCGCGGACAGACTGAAAAACTGTTTTTT.

This rearrangement joins TRBV14 to TRBJ2-7; 8 bases are a match to TRBD1. The CDR3 has 14 amino acids. Germline loops: CDR1 SGHDN, CDR2 FVKESK. J lost 2 bases, V lost 4 bases, and 4 bases had no gene match. The CDR3 spells CASSPGTGPYEQYF. In nucleotides, the CDR3 is TGTGCCAGCAGCCCGGGGACAGGTCCCTACGAGCAGTACTTC.

This sequence joins TRBV25-1 and TRBJ2-7; D may be TRBD2 (7 bases). The V and J ends lost 4 bases and 4 bases respectively, with 17 bases between them. Germline loops: CDR1 MGHDK, CDR2 SYGVNS. The length of the CDR3 is 15 residues. The CDR3 is CASSGQGRGLYEQYF. For the CDR3, the DNA is TGTGCCAGCAGTGGTCAGGGGAGGGGACTTTACGAGCAGTACTTC.

The chain employs TRBV19 and TRBJ1-5, with TRBD1 matching over 8 bases. CDR3 size: 15 residues. J gave up 4 bases and V 4 bases, and 6 bases lay outside the gene matches. The V gene's germline CDR1 is LNHDA and CDR2 SQIVND (reference sequence). This chain's CDR3 is CASSTLDRGNQPQHF. The CDR3 bases are TGTGCCAGTAGTACCCTCGACAGGGGTAATCAGCCCCAGCATTTT.

About this clone itself: The same CDR3 arises from other DNA sequences in this sample as well. The chain is built from TRBV19 and TRBJ1-2; 7 nucleotides match TRBD1. V trimming: 6 bases; J trimming: 4 bases; junction bases outside the gene matches: 5. The CDR3 contains 13 residues. Germline values: CDR1 LNHDA, CDR2 SQIVND (reference sequence). The CDR3: CASSPRDSYGYTF. The CDR3 DNA sequence: TGTGCCAGTAGCCCTCGGGACAGCTATGGCTACACCTTC.

The rearrangement links TRBV11-2 to TRBJ1-3; 7 nucleotides match TRBD1. This CDR3 comprises 15 residues. V dropped 0 bases and J dropped 3; count of bases not matched to a gene: 2. In germline, CDR1 is SGHAT, CDR2 FQNNGV. This CDR3 reads CASSLEGGFGNTIYF. CDR3 sequence (DNA): TGTGCCAGCAGCTTAGAAGGGGGCTTTGGAAACACCATATATTTT.

This chain uses TRBV5-1 with TRBJ1-6, with 7 bases aligning to TRBD1. The CDR3 contains 17 residues. Germline CDR1 is SGHRS and CDR2 is YFSETQ. V shed 4 bases and J 5 bases; nucleotides not matched to a gene: 12. CDR3 in amino acids: CASSQQPRDRDNSPLHF. DNA for the CDR3: TGCGCCAGCAGCCAACAACCTCGGGACAGAGATAATTCACCCCTCCACTTT.

The rearrangement uses TRBV5-1 and TRBJ1-1; a weak D match, TRBD1 (5 bases). Germline values: CDR1 SGHRS, CDR2 YFSETQ. The V end lost 0 bases, the J end lost 0 bases, and 9 bases lay between the germline ends. The CDR3 is 15 amino acids. In DNA, the CDR3 is TGCGCCAGCAGCTTGGCCGGGGGGATGAACACTGAAGCTTTCTTT. It translates to CASSLAGGMNTEAFF.

The gene calls are TRBV12-3 or TRBV12-4 and TRBJ2-7, with a tentative D call TRBD1 (5 bases). The CDR3 has 12 residues. V lost 6 bases, J lost 4 bases, and 10 bases lay in between. The CDR3 sequence: CASSSNRYEQYF. The CDR3 coding sequence is TGTGCCAGCAGCAGCAACAGGTACGAGCAGTACTTC.

The rearrangement joins TRBV5-1 to TRBJ2-2; tentative D call: TRBD2 (6 bases). The V gene's germline CDR1 is SGHRS and CDR2 YFSETQ. V was pared by 2 bases and J by 7 bases, with 15 bases between. CDR3 length equals 15 residues. CDR3 DNA sequence: TGCGCCAGCAGCTTTCTACCGGGGGAGGACGGGGAGCTGTTTTTT. As protein: CASSFLPGEDGELFF.

This chain connects TRBV19 to TRBJ2-1, with 7 nucleotides matching TRBD1. With V trimmed by 4 bases and J by 0 bases, 3 bases remained unmatched. Per germline, CDR1 LNHDA and CDR2 SQIVND (reference sequence). This CDR3 is built from 15 residues. CDR3 sequence reads: CASSTTGSSYNEQFF. The CDR3 DNA reads TGTGCCAGTAGTACGACAGGGAGCTCCTACAATGAGCAGTTCTTC. Based on the CDR3 plus reference TRBV19 and TRBJ2-1, the full variable domain is DGGITQSPKYLFRKEGQNVTLSCEQNLNHDAMYWYRQDPGQGLRLIYYSQIVNDFQKGDIAEGYSVSREKKESFPLTVTSAQKNPTAFYLCASSTTGSSYNEQFFGPGTRLTVL.

J is TRBJ2-6 and V is TRBV3-1 (or the pseudogene TRBV3-2); TRBD2 might be the D (6 bases). V lost 1 base, J lost 3 bases, and 13 bases lay in between. Germline CDR1 reads LGHDT; CDR2 reads YNNKEL (reference sequence). CDR3 length equals 17 residues. CDR3 sequence (DNA): TGTGCCAGCAGCCAAGGACCCCGGAGGGTTGGGGCCAACGTCCTGACTTTC. Its translation is CASSQGPRRVGANVLTF.

The gene calls are TRBV7-9 and TRBJ1-1; D not certain. Germline CDR1 and CDR2: SEHNR and FQNEAQ (reference sequence). Trimming cost V 1 base and J 4 bases, with 7 bases left between them. The CDR3 covers 13 residues. CDR3 sequence reads: CASSLGTFTEAFF. CDR3 coding DNA: TGTGCCAGCAGCTTAGGTACTTTCACTGAAGCTTTCTTT.